The clone carrying this T cell receptor beta chain came up once. What it binds is unknown. These data belong to a study of T cell repertoires in cytomegalovirus infection. Study findings and constraints: Carriage of CMV together with the relevant HLA was identifiable through cumulative public TCR beta family frequency.

TCRdb re-called the reads with MiXCR, one entry per CDR3 protein. The sample has hundreds of thousands of distinct CDR3 sequences, less than 25% seen once; the top ten hold 6.5% to 10%. The clonotype originates from a human donor in good health (CMV status not recorded). Some clones in this sample may be carry-over from other donors' samples. Sequencing was done on a sample of CD8+ T cells from PBMCs.

CDR3 residues: CSATGTSGTYEQYF. The CDR3 bases are TGCAGTGCAACGGGGACTAGCGGAACCTACGAGCAGTACTTC. This chain uses TRBV20-1 with TRBJ2-7, with 11 bases that match TRBD2. Germline V gene sequence: CDR1 DFQATT, CDR2 SNEGSKA (reference sequence). The CDR3 spans 14 residues. V lost 6 bases and J lost 2; bases outside the gene matches: 6.